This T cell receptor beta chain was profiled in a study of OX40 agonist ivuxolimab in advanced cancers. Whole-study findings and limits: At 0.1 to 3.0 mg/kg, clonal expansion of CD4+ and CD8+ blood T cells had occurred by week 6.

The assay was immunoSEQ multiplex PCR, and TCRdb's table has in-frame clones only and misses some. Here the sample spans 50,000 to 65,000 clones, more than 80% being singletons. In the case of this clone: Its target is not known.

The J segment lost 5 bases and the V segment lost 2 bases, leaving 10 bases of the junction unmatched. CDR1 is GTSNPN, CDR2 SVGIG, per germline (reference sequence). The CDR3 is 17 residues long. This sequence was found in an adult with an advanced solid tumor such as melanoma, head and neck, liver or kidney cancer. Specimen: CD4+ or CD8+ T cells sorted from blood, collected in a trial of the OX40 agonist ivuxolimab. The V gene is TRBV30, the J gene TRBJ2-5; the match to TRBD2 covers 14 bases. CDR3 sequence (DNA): TGTGCCTGGAGTCTCGGGACTAGCGGGAGTTGGGGGGAGACCCAGTACTTC. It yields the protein CAWSLGTSGSWGETQYF.